Below, 11 T cell receptor beta chains from the same sample are listed, as sequenced in a study of vaccination and CD4 T cells after COVID-19. The Oncomine TCR Beta short-read assay was what sequenced the DNA obtained from cultured CD4+ T cells. One entry per CDR3 protein results from TCRdb running MiXCR on the PCR reads. The data show over 20,000 distinct CDR3 sequences, approximately 40% seen once. Treatment specified: approximately 10-day PBMC culture with coronavirus spike peptide pools or control peptides (ViraFEST assay). These receptors have no known antigen. The sequenced sample consisted of CD4+ T cells from blood, cultured in vitro. These receptors all come from a human donor who had recovered from COVID-19.

This clonotype was counted only a few times. CDR3 sequence: CASGSVRQETQYF. For the CDR3, the DNA is TGTGCCAGCGGGTCAGTCCGCCAAGAGACCCAGTACTTC. The rearrangement joins TRBV6-1 to TRBJ2-5, with D unresolved. V lost 8 bases, J lost 1 base, and 11 bases lay in between. The CDR3 has 13 residues. Germline V CDR1 and CDR2: MNHNS, SASEGT.

In DNA form, the CDR3 reads TGTGCCAGCAGTCAACGGACAGGGATTCTAGGTAGCAATGAGCAGTTCTTC. Translation: CASSQRTGILGSNEQFF. J is TRBJ2-1 and V is TRBV6-2 or TRBV6-3; 8 nucleotides line up with TRBD1. The V and J ends lost 5 bases and 6 bases, in that order; junction bases with no gene match: 15. Germline assignment: CDR1 MNHEY and CDR2 SVGEGT. The CDR3 contains 17 residues.

The rearrangement uses TRBV4-1 and TRBJ1-5; D is unresolved. Trimming removed 1 base from V and 5 bases from J, with 6 bases in between. Germline V CDR1 and CDR2: MGHRA, YSYEKL. The CDR3 consists of 13 residues. The CDR3 loop is CASSQAEDQPQHF. The CDR3 DNA reads TGCGCCAGCAGCCAAGCTGAAGATCAGCCCCAGCATTTT.

This clonotype came up a few times. The rearrangement uses TRBV19 and TRBJ1-5, with D uncertain. Germline V gene lookup returns CDR1 LNHDA and CDR2 SQIVND (reference sequence). CDR3 size: 14 residues. V was clipped by 6 bases and J by 4 bases, with 13 bases between them. This chain's CDR3 is CASRAWQWNQPQHF. The DNA of the CDR3 is TGTGCCAGTAGGGCGTGGCAGTGGAATCAGCCCCAGCATTTT.

The V call is TRBV20-1, the J call TRBJ2-1; TRBD2 agrees at 13 bases. This CDR3 region has 15 residues. J was trimmed by 7 bases and V by 3 bases; bases with no gene match: 6. Germline CDR1 and CDR2: DFQATT and SNEGSKA (reference sequence). In DNA, the CDR3 is TGCAGTGCTAGGGGACTAGCGGGAACCGGGAATGAGCAGTTCTTC. As protein: CSARGLAGTGNEQFF.

The rearrangement uses TRBV24-1 and TRBJ2-2; 7 bases agree with TRBD2. There are 14 residues in the CDR3. Germline loops: CDR1 KGHDR, CDR2 SFDVKD. Trimming cost V 7 bases and J 2 bases; bases outside gene matches: 3. The CDR3, as DNA: TGTGCCACCAGGGGGAGGGTAAACACCGGGGAGCTGTTTTTT. Translating it yields CATRGRVNTGELFF.

The chain has TRBV7-9 and TRBJ1-1, with D uncertain. Trimming took off 3 bases at V and 5 bases at J, with 7 bases between the two ends. In germline, CDR1 is SEHNR, CDR2 FQNEAQ (reference sequence). The CDR3 covers 12 residues. The CDR3 nucleotides are TGTGCCAGCAGCTTGTACGGGACTGAAGCTTTCTTT. Protein sequence: CASSLYGTEAFF.

J is TRBJ2-3 and V is TRBV20-1; 7 bases match TRBD1. CDR1 is DFQATT and CDR2 is SNEGSKA in the germline V gene (reference sequence). The CDR3 consists of 14 residues. V shed 5 bases and J 1 base; nucleotides not matched to a gene: 6. The CDR3: CSAPPGQRTDTQYF. The CDR3 DNA sequence: TGCAGTGCTCCCCCGGGACAGCGCACAGATACGCAGTATTTT.

This clonotype was seen more than once but under ten times. The V and J genes are TRBV27 and TRBJ2-7; D possibly uses TRBD1 or TRBD2 (5 bases each). CDR1 and CDR2 from the germline V gene are MNHEY and SMNVEV (reference sequence). The CDR3 totals 10 residues. The V gene lost 0 bases and the J gene lost 11 bases, with 5 bases spanning the gap. The CDR3 loop is CASSLSGEYF. The CDR3, as DNA: TGTGCCAGCAGTTTATCGGGGGAGTACTTC.

The J gene is TRBJ2-2, the V gene TRBV5-1, with 11 nucleotides matching TRBD2. The CDR3 runs 16 residues. V shed 4 bases, J shed 7 bases, and the junction held 9 bases outside the gene matches. Germline CDR1 reads SGHRS; CDR2 reads YFSETQ. CDR3 sequence reads: CASSPGVAGGHGELFF. The CDR3 DNA follows: TGCGCCAGCAGCCCCGGGGTAGCGGGGGGGCACGGGGAGCTGTTTTTT.

Concerning this clonotype itself: Germline is not matched at one junction end, which may reflect a read error. The chain combines TRBV6-1 with TRBJ1-6; no clear D gene. Germline assignment: CDR1 MNHNS and CDR2 SASEGT. The CDR3 is 16 residues long. Here the CDR3 reads CASSEVVVSYNSPLHF. Here the CDR3 DNA reads TGTGCTAGCAGTGAGGTAGTGGTTTCCTATAATTCACCCCTCCACTTT.